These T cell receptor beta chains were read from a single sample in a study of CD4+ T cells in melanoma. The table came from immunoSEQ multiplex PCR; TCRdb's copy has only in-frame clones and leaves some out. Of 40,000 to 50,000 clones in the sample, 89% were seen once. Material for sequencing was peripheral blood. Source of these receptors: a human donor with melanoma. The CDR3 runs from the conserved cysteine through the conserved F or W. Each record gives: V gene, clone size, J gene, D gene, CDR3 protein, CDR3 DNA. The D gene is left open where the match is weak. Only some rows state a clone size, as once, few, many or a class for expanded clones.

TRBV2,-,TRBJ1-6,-,CASSDPRTAGSPLHF,TGTGCCAGCAGCGACCCAAGGACAGCCGGTTCACCCCTCCACTTT
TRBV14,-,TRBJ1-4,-,CASSQDASSGEKLFF,TGTGCCAGCAGCCAAGACGCCAGTTCAGGTGAAAAACTGTTTTTT
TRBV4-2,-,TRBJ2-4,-,CASSQDAGSGKNIQYF,TGTGCCAGCAGCCAAGATGCAGGGTCTGGCAAAAACATTCAGTACTTC
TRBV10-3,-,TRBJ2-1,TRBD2,CATETSGGYNEQFF,TGTGCCACCGAAACTAGCGGGGGCTACAATGAGCAGTTCTTC
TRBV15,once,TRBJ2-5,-,CATSRGGQETQYF,TGTGCCACCAGCAGAGGGGGTCAAGAGACCCAGTACTTC
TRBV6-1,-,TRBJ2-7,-,CASSEQVNEQYF,TGTGCCAGCAGTGAACAGGTAAACGAGCAGTACTTC
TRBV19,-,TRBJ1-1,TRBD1,CASSKAGGRAEAFF,TGTGCCAGTAGTAAGGCAGGGGGCAGGGCTGAAGCTTTCTTT
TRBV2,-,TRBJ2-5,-,CASSTGLRGMETQYF,TGTGCCAGCAGTACGGGACTAAGGGGGATGGAGACCCAGTACTTC
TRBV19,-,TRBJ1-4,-,CASSIIRGEKLFF,TGTGCCAGTAGTATCATACGGGGTGAAAAACTGTTTTTT
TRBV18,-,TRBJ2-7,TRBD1,CASSPHRGPVSYEQYF,TGTGCCAGCTCACCTCACAGGGGCCCCGTCTCCTACGAGCAGTACTTC
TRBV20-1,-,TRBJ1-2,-,CLASYGYTF,TGTCTCGCAAGCTATGGCTACACCTTC
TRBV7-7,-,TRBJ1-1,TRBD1,CASSLTGGTEAFF,TGTGCTAGCAGCTTGACAGGGGGGACTGAAGCTTTCTTT
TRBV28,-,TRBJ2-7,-,CASSSTGYEQYF,TGTGCCAGCAGTTCGACTGGCTACGAGCAGTACTTC
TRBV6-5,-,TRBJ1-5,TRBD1,CASSSGTGYSNQPQHF,TGTGCCAGCAGTTCCGGGACAGGGTATAGCAATCAGCCCCAGCATTTT
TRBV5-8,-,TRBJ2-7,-,CASSFDSGFPYEQYF,TGTGCCAGCAGCTTTGACTCAGGTTTCCCCTACGAGCAGTACTTC
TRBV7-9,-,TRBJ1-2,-,CASSLASGGHGYTF,TGTGCCAGCAGCTTAGCGTCCGGGGGCCATGGCTACACCTTC
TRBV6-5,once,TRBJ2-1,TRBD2,CASRPSGGPQFF,TGTGCCAGCAGGCCCTCGGGGGGTCCGCAGTTCTTC
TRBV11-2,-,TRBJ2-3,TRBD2,CASSLVWGLAANTDTQYF,TGTGCCAGCAGCTTAGTTTGGGGACTAGCGGCTAACACAGATACGCAGTATTTT